The T cell receptor beta chain under discussion was sequenced for a study of T-cell reconstitution after alpha-beta-depleted transplantation in children. This clonotype was seen many times. Its antigen is as yet unknown. It was with unique molecular identifiers that the TCRbeta library was prepared. TCRdb processed the PCR reads anew with MiXCR; each CDR3 protein has one entry. The sample shows a few hundred thousand distinct CDR3 sequences, roughly 10% of them seen only once. The CDR3 is 14 amino acids. Trimming took 4 bases from V and 5 from J, leaving 14 bases between them. General study findings and limits: Counts and diversity of T cells one year after transplant came mostly from newly produced T cells. Some patients owed their high day-60 TCRbeta diversity to surviving recipient T cells and thymic progenitors. The origin of alpha-beta T cells about two months after transplant was reportedly several hundred expanded graft clones.

Sequenced material: peripheral blood, taken 180 days after TCRalphabeta/CD19-depleted stem cell transplant. This clonotype was sampled from a male patient aged 2 to 10 who had a stem cell transplant for chronic granulomatous disease, so the T cells may come from the graft donor. V usage is TRBV12-3 or TRBV12-4 and J usage is TRBJ1-1, with TRBD1 as a possible D gene (6 bases). CDR3 sequence reads: CASSWVGGATEAFF. The CDR3 DNA reads as TGTGCCAGCAGTTGGGTTGGGGGGGCGACTGAAGCTTTCTTT.